The subject of this entry is one T cell receptor (beta chain). The data stem from a study of shared clonotypes between healthy human individuals. Genomic DNA per cell subset filled all wells of several immunoSEQ plates. A roughly 200 ng quantity of DNA, roughly 30,000 T cell genomes, went into the sorted-subset replicate PCRs. In the source study's methods: With immunoSEQ giving junction-only sequences and no quality scores, filtering differed. This table comes from immunoSEQ multiplex PCR, and its TCRdb copy is limited to in-frame clones, with some not included. That table furnishes V, J and clone size, whereas the DNA furnished D and trimming. The sample holds roughly 2.2 million clones, 80% to 95% seen once. Germline CDR1 SGHNT, CDR2 YYREEE (reference sequence). This CDR3 spans 13 amino acids. V lost 7 bases to trimming and J lost 2 bases, with 12 bases between them.

The chain joins TRBV5-4 to TRBJ2-5; D may be TRBD1 (7 bases). This sequence was found in a man younger than 35 in good health. Some clones in this sample may be carry-over from other donors' samples. The sample was naive CD4+ T cells from PBMCs. Subset noted: CD45RA+ positively selected. CDR3 amino acids: CASGGTVQETQYF. CDR3 bases: TGTGCCAGCGGAGGGACAGTTCAAGAGACCCAGTACTTC.